Listed here are 25 T cell receptor beta chains from one sample, sequenced in a study of regulatory T cells in long-lasting Graves disease. Arm-PCR of CDR3 regions and iRepertoire HTBI primers were used to build TCR beta libraries. Each CDR3 protein gets one entry after TCRdb re-called the multiplex PCR reads with MiXCR. The sample includes more than 400,000 distinct CDR3 sequences, about 16% of them seen just once. The time point was: newly diagnosed GD, antithyroid drugs for less than 3 months. The TCR library used RNA extracted from PBMCs. The same specimen was also included in a second study, on T cells in Graves' hyperthyroidism and ophthalmopathy.

This specimen consisted of peripheral blood mononuclear cells (PBMCs), obtained at new diagnosis, from a patient treated with antithyroid drugs. Receptors originate from a woman in her twenties or thirties with Graves disease.

The table lists this clonotype with many counts. This chain connects TRBV2 to TRBJ1-6; D is unresolved. This CDR3 is built from 12 residues. Germline-derived CDR1 and CDR2 are SNHLY and FYNNEI. V was pared by 4 bases and J by 10 bases, with 8 bases between. DNA of the CDR3: TGTGCCAGCAGTGGGCTAGAGTCACCCCTCCACTTT. The encoded protein is CASSGLESPLHF.

This chain joins TRBV29-1 and TRBJ2-3; TRBD1 is a possible D gene (5 bases). The germline V gene has CDR1 SQVTM and CDR2 ANQGSEA. The CDR3 sequence is 14 residues long. V lost 7 bases and J lost 0, with 14 bases in between. CDR3 amino acids: CSGSWGLSTDTQYF. The CDR3 bases are TGCAGCGGCTCCTGGGGCCTGAGCACAGATACGCAGTATTTT.

The chain couples TRBV19 to TRBJ1-2, with TRBD1 as a possible D gene (6 bases). The CDR3 length is 14 residues. V was cut by 10 bases and J by 1 base, with 16 bases left in between. The germline CDR1 and CDR2 sequences are LNHDA and SQIVND (reference sequence). Here the CDR3 reads CATQDSRNNYGYTF. CDR3 sequence (DNA): TGTGCCACTCAGGACAGCCGAAATAACTATGGCTACACCTTC.

This clonotype was observed many times. The chain employs TRBV11-2 and TRBJ2-1; D unresolved. This CDR3 comprises 11 residues. Germline V gene data show CDR1 as SGHAT and CDR2 as FQNNGV. With 4 bases removed from V and 10 bases from J, the gap between germline ends came to 8 bases. Here the CDR3 reads CASSSALEQFF. In nucleotides, the CDR3 is TGTGCCAGCAGCTCCGCTCTCGAGCAGTTCTTC.

This clonotype was counted between two and nine times. A much larger clone lies a single base off, so this may be a read error. The CDR3 does not close with the conserved phenylalanine or tryptophan, likely indicating a read error. CDR3 loop: CASSEGVGITDTQYL. The CDR3 DNA is TGTGCCAGCAGTGAAGGGGTCGGGATAACAGATACGCAGTATCTT. V usage is TRBV6-1 and J usage is TRBJ2-3; TRBD2 might be the D (5 bases). The germline V gene has CDR1 MNHNS and CDR2 SASEGT. V gave up 1 base and J gave up 3 bases, with 11 bases separating them. This CDR3 is 15 amino acids long.

In the case of this clonotype: This sequence may be a read error, since a much larger clone differs from it by one base. This rearrangement joins TRBV6-1 to TRBJ1-2; 9 bases are a match to TRBD1. Germline-derived CDR1 and CDR2 are MNHNS and SASEGT. J lost 3 bases, V lost 5 bases, and 22 bases had no gene match. The CDR3 runs to 20 residues. The CDR3 region is CASSPFLPGQGPSRDYGYTF. In DNA form, the CDR3 reads TGTGCCAGCAGTCCTTTCTTACCCGGACAGGGGCCAAGTCGTGACTATGGCTACACCTTC.

The sample holds many counts of this clonotype. The rearrangement joins TRBV3-1 to TRBJ1-1; D not resolved. CDR3 length: 12 amino acids. Germline CDR1 and CDR2: LGHDT and YNNKEL (reference sequence). Trimming took 3 bases from V and 0 from J, leaving 2 bases between them. The CDR3, as DNA: TGTGCCAGCAGCCATCTGAACACTGAAGCTTTCTTT. Translating gives CASSHLNTEAFF.

The chain has TRBV6-2 or TRBV6-3 and TRBJ2-6, with D uncertain. The CDR3 runs to 15 residues. Per germline, CDR1 MNHEY and CDR2 SVGEGT. V was shortened by 0 bases and J by 3 bases, with 6 bases between the two germline ends. This chain's CDR3 is CASSYSRSGANVLTF. CDR3 DNA sequence: TGTGCCAGCAGTTACTCTAGGAGTGGGGCCAACGTCCTGACTTTC.

This clonotype was counted at least ten times. This sequence joins TRBV28 and TRBJ2-5; 9 bases match TRBD1. Germline V lookup: CDR1 MDHEN, CDR2 SYDVKM. The CDR3 length is 15 residues. V gave up 6 bases and J gave up 1 base; unmatched junction bases: 6. In nucleotides, the CDR3 is TGTGCCAGCAGCGGGGGGACAGGGATCCAAGAGACCCAGTACTTC. Its translation is CASSGGTGIQETQYF.

The rearrangement joins TRBV19 to TRBJ1-2, with D unresolved. CDR1 is LNHDA and CDR2 is SQIVND in the germline V gene (reference sequence). Trimming removed 3 bases at V and 6 bases at J, with 5 bases between. This CDR3 comprises 11 residues. This chain's CDR3 is CASSMMNGYTF. The DNA of the CDR3 is TGTGCCAGTAGTATGATGAATGGCTACACCTTC. Full variable domain (missing parts from reference TRBV19 and TRBJ1-2): DGGITQSPKYLFRKEGQNVTLSCEQNLNHDAMYWYRQDPGQGLRLIYYSQIVNDFQKGDIAEGYSVSREKKESFPLTVTSAQKNPTAFYLCASSMMNGYTFGSGTRLTVV.

The chain has TRBV14 and TRBJ2-7; the match to TRBD1 covers 7 bases. The germline V gene has CDR1 SGHDN and CDR2 FVKESK. This CDR3 is built from 16 residues. The V segment lost 0 bases and the J segment 4 bases; nucleotides outside the gene matches: 9. CDR3 amino acids: CASSQDRDQGVYEQYF. The CDR3 coding sequence is TGTGCCAGCAGCCAAGATAGGGACCAGGGGGTATACGAGCAGTACTTC. The variable domain in full, with the rest retrieved from reference TRBV14 and TRBJ2-7, is EAGVTQFPSHSVIEKGQTVTLRCDPISGHDNLYWYRRVMGKEIKFLLHFVKESKQDESGMPNNRFLAERTGGTYSTLKVQPAELEDSGVYFCASSQDRDQGVYEQYFGPGTRLTVT.

The V and J genes are TRBV30 and TRBJ1-1; perhaps TRBD1 as D (6 bases). The V gene lost 4 bases and the J gene lost 0 bases, with 12 bases spanning the gap. The CDR3 consists of 14 residues. The V gene's germline CDR1 is GTSNPN and CDR2 SVGIG (reference sequence). CDR3 in amino acids: CAWNRVGVNTEAFF. CDR3 nucleotide sequence: TGTGCCTGGAACAGGGTTGGGGTGAACACTGAAGCTTTCTTT.

This clonotype was seen many times. The V call is TRBV28, the J call TRBJ2-5; D remains unclear. This CDR3 has 15 amino acids. V lost 6 bases to trimming and J lost 1 base, with 15 bases between them. Per the germline V gene, CDR1 is MDHEN and CDR2 is SYDVKM. CDR3 DNA: TGTGCCAGCAGCCGGAGACTCTCAGTCCAAGAGACCCAGTACTTC. Translated, it gives CASSRRLSVQETQYF.

This clonotype was recorded many times. This chain joins TRBV30 and TRBJ2-7, with 8 bases identical to TRBD2. The CDR3 has 14 amino acids. V dropped 0 bases and J dropped 2; count of bases not matched to a gene: 3. Per germline, CDR1 GTSNPN and CDR2 SVGIG (reference sequence). The CDR3 coding sequence is TGTGCCTGGAGTGTAGGTAGCGGGGCCTACGAGCAGTACTTC. Its translation is CAWSVGSGAYEQYF.

This clonotype has a count of ten or more. The chain combines TRBV5-4 with TRBJ2-5; TRBD2 matches 10 bases. Germline lookup yields CDR1 SGHNT and CDR2 YYREEE (reference sequence). This CDR3 is built from 16 residues. V lost 2 bases to trimming and J lost 1 base; unmatched junction nucleotides: 5. CDR3 protein: CASSFEGLAAQETQYF. The CDR3 DNA reads TGTGCCAGCAGCTTTGAAGGACTAGCGGCCCAAGAGACCCAGTACTTC. Supplemented by reference TRBV5-4 and TRBJ2-5, the full variable domain reads ETGVTQSPTHLIKTRGQQVTLRCSSQSGHNTVSWYQQALGQGPQFIFQYYREEENGRGNFPPRFSGLQFPNYSSELNVNALELDDSALYLCASSFEGLAAQETQYFGPGTRLLVL.

The V and J genes are TRBV5-1 and TRBJ2-1, with no clear D. The CDR3 consists of 12 residues. Germline CDR1 is SGHRS and CDR2 is YFSETQ. The V and J ends lost 5 bases and 10 bases respectively, with 13 bases between them. The CDR3 spells CASRLHDAEQFF. The CDR3 DNA reads TGCGCCAGCAGGCTTCACGATGCGGAGCAGTTCTTC.

This clonotype showed up many times. The CDR3: CASSQAGFEDTQYF. CDR3 in DNA: TGTGCCAGCAGCCAAGCGGGATTCGAAGATACGCAGTATTTT. The rearrangement uses TRBV4-2 and TRBJ2-3, with D possibly matching TRBD2 (5 bases). V shed 1 base and J shed 5 bases, with 10 bases lying between them. CDR3 length: 14 residues. Germline V gene data show CDR1 as LGHNA and CDR2 as YNFKEQ.

This clonotype was seen a handful of times. This chain connects TRBV11-3 to TRBJ2-1; 8 nucleotides agree with TRBD2. CDR3 length equals 15 residues. With 1 base clipped from V and 12 bases from J, the junction kept 11 bases outside the gene matches. The V gene's germline CDR1 is SGHNT and CDR2 YENEEA. The CDR3 reads CASSLGAGGLLVQFF. For the CDR3, the DNA is TGTGCCAGCAGCTTAGGGGCGGGAGGCTTACTGGTGCAGTTCTTC.

This clonotype has at least ten counts. The V and J genes are TRBV11-2 and TRBJ1-1, with D possibly TRBD1 on 5 matching bases. The CDR3 runs 15 residues. The V and J ends lost 5 bases and 4 bases respectively, with 17 bases between them. In germline, CDR1 is SGHAT, CDR2 FQNNGV. The DNA of the CDR3 is TGTGCCAGCAGCCAATTCCTCATTAGGGGCACTGAAGCTTTCTTT. Its protein product is CASSQFLIRGTEAFF.

CDR3 sequence: CASSLWGGRDGYQPQHF. Written as DNA, the CDR3 is TGTGCCAGCAGTTTATGGGGGGGCAGGGATGGATATCAGCCCCAGCATTTT. This chain joins TRBV28 and TRBJ1-5; D perhaps matches TRBD1 (6 bases). The CDR3 consists of 17 residues. CDR1 MDHEN and CDR2 SYDVKM come from the germline V gene. The V end was cut by 0 bases, the J end by 5 bases, with 17 bases between.

This clonotype was detected many times. The rearrangement joins TRBV28 to TRBJ1-6; D not resolved. Trimming stripped 3 bases from V and 7 bases from J, with 10 bases between. The CDR3 loop spans 14 amino acids. Germline assignment: CDR1 MDHEN and CDR2 SYDVKM. The CDR3 protein is CASSFRGENSPLHF. The CDR3 nucleotides are TGTGCCAGCAGTTTCCGTGGAGAGAATTCACCCCTCCACTTT.

The V call is TRBV3-2, the J call TRBJ2-3; the table's D call, TRBD2, was not checked against the DNA. TRBV3-2 counts as a pseudogene. This CDR3 contains 17 residues. CDR3 nucleotide sequence: TGTGCCAGCAGCTGCCCGTCTAGCGGGAGAAGCACAGATGCGCAGTATTTT. Translation gives CASSCPSSGRSTDAQYF.

The chain carries TRBV7-9 and TRBJ2-5; TRBD1 aligns across 7 bases. The V gene's germline CDR1 is SEHNR and CDR2 FQNEAQ (reference sequence). The trim removed 5 bases at V and 4 bases at J, leaving 13 bases unmatched. This CDR3 is 16 amino acids long. CDR3 amino acids: CASSRAIDRAGETQYF. In nucleotides, the CDR3 is TGTGCCAGCAGCCGGGCAATTGACAGGGCCGGAGAGACCCAGTACTTC.

At least ten counts were recorded for this clonotype. This chain links TRBV30 with TRBJ2-1; 8 positions agree with TRBD1. This CDR3 is built from 12 residues. Germline CDR1 is GTSNPN and CDR2 is SVGIG (reference sequence). V dropped 5 bases and J dropped 7; count of bases not matched to a gene: 4. CDR3 DNA sequence: TGTGCCTGGCCCGGGACAGGTAATGAGCAGTTCTTC. The encoded protein is CAWPGTGNEQFF.

The table lists this clonotype with a few counts. A read error is possible here, since a much larger clone lies one base away. J is TRBJ1-1 and V is TRBV11-2; 8 bases match TRBD1. CDR3 size: 14 residues. Germline V CDR1 and CDR2: SGHAT, FQNNGV. The ends lost 5 bases at V and 5 bases at J; junction bases unmatched: 7. The DNA of the CDR3 is TGTGCCAGCAGCAAGACAGGGGTGGAGACTGAAGCTTTCTTT. Translating gives CASSKTGVETEAFF.